This record covers a single TCR beta chain. What it binds is not known. Germline V gives CDR1 LGHNA, CDR2 YNFKEQ. V gave up 0 bases and J gave up 4 bases, with 15 bases separating them. This CDR3 region has 16 residues. Sequenced by immunoSEQ multiplex PCR; TCRdb stores in-frame clones only, minus some. The sample records 23,000 or so clones, over 90% being singletons. The data were taken from a study of graft-versus-host responses after intestinal transplantation. On the study more broadly: Every recipient had anti-thymocyte globulin induction and roughly 3 years of tacrolimus plus steroids.

Study-wide points: Some patients had graft-donor T cell macrochimerism, and their allografts showed high graft-versus-host to host-versus-graft clonal ratios. Early after transplant, HvG declines were associated with peak levels of circulating GvH clones. Recipient marrow showed GvH clones, some seen first in ileum or blood.

The sequence derives from a human patient who received an intestinal transplant, so some T cells may come from the graft donor. The input for sequencing was PBMCs, taken around 40 days after intestinal transplant. The gene calls are TRBV4-2 and TRBJ1-2, with D unclear. The CDR3 sequence: CASSQDIGPRPYGYTF. DNA of the CDR3: TGTGCCAGCAGCCAAGATATAGGGCCACGACCCTATGGCTACACCTTC.